This TCR delta chain was captured in a study of gamma-delta chains in newborns, infants, children. As for the study in general: Innate gammadelta T cells reportedly expand polyclonally right after birth, driven by microbial exposure, per the title.

The table lists this clone with a few counts. The TCRdb record carries a much larger clone's protein, which differs from this DNA's translation at residue 8; a read error is the likely cause, and the protein listed here is the DNA translation. TCRdb redid clone calling on the reads using CATT. The sample yields some 3,500 delta-chain clones, 0.64% seen once. The CDR3 runs to 16 residues. V was pared by 0 bases and J by 3 bases, with 8 bases between. Germline lookup yields CDR1 GEAIGNYY and CDR2 EKD. The sample was blood. The J gene is TRDJ3, the V gene TRDV2, with D possibly TRDD3 on 6 matching bases. The clonotype comes from a child who was a newborn, infant or young child, either healthy, febrile or measles-vaccinated (not recorded which). The CDR3 DNA reads TGTGCCTGTGACACCTGGGGGGTCTGGGACACCCGACAGATGTTTTTC. Translating it yields CACDTWGVWDTRQMFF.